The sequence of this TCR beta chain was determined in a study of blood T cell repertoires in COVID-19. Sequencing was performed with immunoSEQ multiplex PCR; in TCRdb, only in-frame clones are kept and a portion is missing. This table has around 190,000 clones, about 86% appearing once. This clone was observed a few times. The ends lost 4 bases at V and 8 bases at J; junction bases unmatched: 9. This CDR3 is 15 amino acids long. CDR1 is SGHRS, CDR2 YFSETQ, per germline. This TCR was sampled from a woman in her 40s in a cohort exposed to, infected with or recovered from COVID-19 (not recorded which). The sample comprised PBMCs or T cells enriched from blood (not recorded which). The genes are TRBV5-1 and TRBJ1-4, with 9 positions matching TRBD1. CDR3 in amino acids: CASSPWGQGYEKLFF. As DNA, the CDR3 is TGCGCCAGCAGCCCGTGGGGACAGGGATACGAAAAACTGTTTTTT.